This TCR beta chain was documented in a study of blood T cells in healthy people across ages. Overall study results and limits: Because donor CMV status was unknown, expanded clonotype changes were possibly confounded.

Primers used in a second PCR of roughly 6 to 11 cycles were a sample-barcoded 5' primer and a J-beta primer mix. Carrying 12 random nucleotides, a template-switch adaptor labeled each individual cDNA molecule. Each CDR3 protein gets one entry after TCRdb re-called the 5' RACE reads with MiXCR. The profile shows 1.6 million or so distinct CDR3 sequences, roughly 32% of them singletons. This clonotype was observed a handful of times. The antigen remains unidentified. The germline V and J ends were trimmed by 1 base and 0 bases, with 5 bases remaining between them. Germline V CDR1 and CDR2: SGDLS, YYNGEE. The CDR3 length is 14 residues.

This chain links TRBV9 with TRBJ1-5; D remains ambiguous. This TCR was sampled from a woman aged 25 to 45 in good health. The sequenced sample was blood. This CDR3 is CASSVTDSNQPQHF. The CDR3 coding sequence is TGTGCCAGCAGCGTAACTGATAGCAATCAGCCCCAGCATTTT.